Listed below are T cell receptor beta chains from one sample, sequenced in a study of blood T cell repertoires in COVID-19. Libraries were prepared by immunoSEQ multiplex PCR; TCRdb keeps only in-frame clonotypes and omits some of them. The table has 52,000 or so clones, roughly nine tenths seen once. Material for sequencing was peripheral blood. Source of these receptors: a woman in her sixties or seventies with active COVID-19. CDR3s include the opening cysteine and the closing phenylalanine or tryptophan. The order of the fields is D gene, J gene, V gene, clone size, CDR3 DNA, CDR3 protein. The D gene is left open where the match is weak. Size is omitted from some rows. Given values are once, few, many or a class for expanded clones.

d_call: TRBD2
j_call: TRBJ2-7
v_call: TRBV10-3
clone_size: NA
cdr3_nt: TGTGCCATCAGTGAGGGGACTACCTACGAGCAGTACTTC
cdr3_aa: CAISEGTTYEQYF

d_call: NA
j_call: TRBJ1-3
v_call: TRBV28
clone_size: NA
cdr3_nt: TGTGCCAGCAGTTTGGGGCGCCGAGGAAACACCATATATTTT
cdr3_aa: CASSLGRRGNTIYF

d_call: NA
j_call: TRBJ1-2
v_call: TRBV9
clone_size: NA
cdr3_nt: TGTGCCAGCAGCGTGGATAATGGAGCCGGGGGCTATGGCTACACCTTC
cdr3_aa: CASSVDNGAGGYGYTF

d_call: NA
j_call: TRBJ1-1
v_call: TRBV12-3/TRBV12-4
clone_size: once
cdr3_nt: TGTGCCAGCAGGTTCGGACAGCTGGCCGAAGCTTTCTTT
cdr3_aa: CASRFGQLAEAFF

d_call: NA
j_call: TRBJ2-5
v_call: TRBV5-1
clone_size: NA
cdr3_nt: TGCGCCAGCAGCTTTACTACTAGCCAGGAGACCCAGTACTTC
cdr3_aa: CASSFTTSQETQYF

d_call: TRBD2
j_call: TRBJ2-1
v_call: TRBV9
clone_size: NA
cdr3_nt: TGTGCCAGCAGCCTTAGCGGGACCTCCTACAATGAGCAGTTCTTC
cdr3_aa: CASSLSGTSYNEQFF

d_call: TRBD1
j_call: TRBJ2-3
v_call: TRBV6-1
clone_size: NA
cdr3_nt: TGTGCCAGCAGTGAAGCGACCGGGACAGGGTTTCGGTATTTT
cdr3_aa: CASSEATGTGFRYF

d_call: NA
j_call: TRBJ2-7
v_call: TRBV3-1/TRBV3-2
clone_size: few
cdr3_nt: TGTGCCAGCAGCCAAGTGCGGGGCTACGAGCAGTACTTC
cdr3_aa: CASSQVRGYEQYF

d_call: NA
j_call: TRBJ2-7
v_call: TRBV27
clone_size: NA
cdr3_nt: TGTGCCAGCAGGATATCGGGACTCTACGAGCAGTACTTC
cdr3_aa: CASRISGLYEQYF

d_call: NA
j_call: TRBJ1-2
v_call: TRBV28
clone_size: few
cdr3_nt: TGTGCCAGCAGTATCTCAGGGAATGGCTACACCTTC
cdr3_aa: CASSISGNGYTF

d_call: TRBD2
j_call: TRBJ2-1
v_call: TRBV28
clone_size: NA
cdr3_nt: TGTGCCAGCAGTTCCCAGCGGGAAGACGCCTACAATGAGCAGTTCTTC
cdr3_aa: CASSSQREDAYNEQFF

d_call: NA
j_call: TRBJ2-1
v_call: TRBV30
clone_size: few
cdr3_nt: TGTGCCTGGAGTGTGTTACAGGGGAGGAATGAGCAGTTCTTC
cdr3_aa: CAWSVLQGRNEQFF

d_call: TRBD1
j_call: TRBJ2-3
v_call: TRBV7-8
clone_size: NA
cdr3_nt: TGTGCCAGCAGCCGGGACAGTCCCACAGATACGCAGTATTTT
cdr3_aa: CASSRDSPTDTQYF

d_call: NA
j_call: TRBJ2-3
v_call: TRBV9
clone_size: NA
cdr3_nt: TGTGCCAGCAGGCAGGGATTCGCAGATACGCAGTATTTT
cdr3_aa: CASRQGFADTQYF

d_call: NA
j_call: TRBJ2-5
v_call: TRBV5-4
clone_size: few
cdr3_nt: TGTGCCAGCAGTATAGACCAAGAGACCCAGTACTTC
cdr3_aa: CASSIDQETQYF

d_call: NA
j_call: TRBJ2-7
v_call: TRBV29-1
clone_size: NA
cdr3_nt: TGCAGCGTTGAGGGGGGGCAGGGTTACGAGCAGTACTTC
cdr3_aa: CSVEGGQGYEQYF

d_call: NA
j_call: TRBJ2-3
v_call: TRBV5-1
clone_size: NA
cdr3_nt: TGCGCCAGCAGCTTGGCGTGGGAGAGTGGCACAGATACGCAGTATTTT
cdr3_aa: CASSLAWESGTDTQYF

d_call: TRBD2
j_call: TRBJ2-7
v_call: TRBV11-2
clone_size: NA
cdr3_nt: TGTGCCAGCAGCTTATCCAGGACTAGAGGCTACGAGCAGTACTTC
cdr3_aa: CASSLSRTRGYEQYF

d_call: NA
j_call: TRBJ2-1
v_call: TRBV7-9
clone_size: NA
cdr3_nt: TGTGCCAGCAGCTTGGATAGTCGGGATGAGCAGTTCTTC
cdr3_aa: CASSLDSRDEQFF

d_call: NA
j_call: TRBJ2-3
v_call: TRBV19
clone_size: NA
cdr3_nt: TGTGCCAGTAGTATAAGCTTTAACACAGATACGCAGTATTTT
cdr3_aa: CASSISFNTDTQYF

d_call: TRBD2
j_call: TRBJ2-1
v_call: TRBV5-1
clone_size: NA
cdr3_nt: TGCGCCAGCAGCCCGATAGCGGGAGCCAACAATGAGCAGTTCTTC
cdr3_aa: CASSPIAGANNEQFF

d_call: TRBD1
j_call: TRBJ1-2
v_call: TRBV7-9
clone_size: NA
cdr3_nt: TGTGCCAGCAGACCATGGACAGGGGGCAACTATGGCTACACCTTC
cdr3_aa: CASRPWTGGNYGYTF

d_call: NA
j_call: TRBJ2-5
v_call: TRBV11-3
clone_size: NA
cdr3_nt: TGTGCCAGCAGCACCGGCACGGGAGAGACCCAGTACTTC
cdr3_aa: CASSTGTGETQYF

d_call: TRBD1
j_call: TRBJ2-5
v_call: TRBV6-5
clone_size: once
cdr3_nt: TGTGCCAGCAATCCAGGGGGCGAGGGTGAGACCCAGTACTTC
cdr3_aa: CASNPGGEGETQYF

d_call: NA
j_call: TRBJ2-7
v_call: TRBV27
clone_size: NA
cdr3_nt: TGTGCCAGCAGTTTTGGGCGAGCCTACGAGCAGTACTTC
cdr3_aa: CASSFGRAYEQYF

d_call: TRBD2
j_call: TRBJ2-1
v_call: TRBV15
clone_size: NA
cdr3_nt: TGTGCCACCAGCAGAGATTGGGGGACTAGCGGAGGTGAGCAGTTCTTC
cdr3_aa: CATSRDWGTSGGEQFF

d_call: TRBD2
j_call: TRBJ2-7
v_call: TRBV27
clone_size: NA
cdr3_nt: TGTGCCAGCAGTCGTAGCGGGACAACCTACGAGCAGTACTTC
cdr3_aa: CASSRSGTTYEQYF

d_call: NA
j_call: TRBJ1-6
v_call: TRBV6-5
clone_size: NA
cdr3_nt: TGTGCCAGCAGTTACTCGAGGGACAAATGGTCACCCCTCCACTTT
cdr3_aa: CASSYSRDKWSPLHF

d_call: NA
j_call: TRBJ2-5
v_call: TRBV5-4
clone_size: NA
cdr3_nt: TGTGCCAGCAGCTTCCCAGGGCCAGGAGAGACCCAGTACTTC
cdr3_aa: CASSFPGPGETQYF

d_call: TRBD1
j_call: TRBJ1-1
v_call: TRBV11-2
clone_size: NA
cdr3_nt: TGTGCCAGCAGCCTATACAGGGGAGCATGGGATGGTACTGAAGCTTTCTTT
cdr3_aa: CASSLYRGAWDGTEAFF

d_call: TRBD1
j_call: TRBJ1-6
v_call: TRBV7-8
clone_size: few
cdr3_nt: TGTGCCAGCAGCCAACGTGTAGGGACAGGGATTAATTCACCCCTCCACTTT
cdr3_aa: CASSQRVGTGINSPLHF

d_call: NA
j_call: TRBJ2-1
v_call: TRBV9
clone_size: NA
cdr3_nt: TGTGCCAGCAGCGGAGTCGGGAGTGAGCAGTTCTTC
cdr3_aa: CASSGVGSEQFF

d_call: NA
j_call: TRBJ2-2
v_call: TRBV19
clone_size: NA
cdr3_nt: TGTGCCAGTAGCGGGGTCGGGAAAGGAGCCGGGGAGCTGTTTTTT
cdr3_aa: CASSGVGKGAGELFF

d_call: NA
j_call: TRBJ1-2
v_call: TRBV27
clone_size: NA
cdr3_nt: TGTGCCAGCAGTAAACAGGGAGACAACTATGGCTACACCTTC
cdr3_aa: CASSKQGDNYGYTF

d_call: TRBD1
j_call: TRBJ2-7
v_call: TRBV6-6
clone_size: NA
cdr3_nt: TGTGCCAGCAGTTACCCGACAGGGAACGAGCAGTACTTC
cdr3_aa: CASSYPTGNEQYF

d_call: TRBD1
j_call: TRBJ2-7
v_call: TRBV29-1
clone_size: NA
cdr3_nt: TGCAGCGTTGGGATGTTGACAGGGAGCTCCTACGAGCAGTACTTC
cdr3_aa: CSVGMLTGSSYEQYF

d_call: NA
j_call: TRBJ2-1
v_call: TRBV11-2
clone_size: NA
cdr3_nt: TGTGCCAGCAGCTTAGCCGCTACCTACAATGAGCAGTTCTTC
cdr3_aa: CASSLAATYNEQFF

d_call: NA
j_call: TRBJ1-2
v_call: TRBV28
clone_size: NA
cdr3_nt: TGTGCCAGCAGTAACCTCAGAGGCTACACCTTC
cdr3_aa: CASSNLRGYTF

d_call: NA
j_call: TRBJ2-5
v_call: TRBV7-3
clone_size: NA
cdr3_nt: TGTGCCAGCAGCTCCGGGGACCAAGAGACCCAGTACTTC
cdr3_aa: CASSSGDQETQYF

d_call: NA
j_call: TRBJ1-5
v_call: TRBV11-2
clone_size: NA
cdr3_nt: TGTGCCAGCAGCCTGAACAGGGCCCAGCCCCAGCATTTT
cdr3_aa: CASSLNRAQPQHF

d_call: NA
j_call: TRBJ1-2
v_call: TRBV19
clone_size: NA
cdr3_nt: TGTGCCAGTCGATTGGAGTCTTCTTATGGCTACACCTTC
cdr3_aa: CASRLESSYGYTF

d_call: TRBD2
j_call: TRBJ2-1
v_call: TRBV5-1
clone_size: NA
cdr3_nt: TGCGCCAGCAGCTTGGACCTCACTTCGTATCTAGCGGGAGGGGGGAATGAGCAGTTCTTC
cdr3_aa: CASSLDLTSYLAGGGNEQFF